This paragraph covers one T cell receptor beta chain sequence. What it binds is not known. The entry originates in a study of T cells in Graves' hyperthyroidism and ophthalmopathy. Study findings and constraints: Blood also showed most of the thyroid clonotypes that were expanded above 0.001.

Trimming took 4 bases from V and 2 from J; bases not matched to a gene: 10. Germline CDR1 and CDR2: SEHNR and FQNEAQ (reference sequence). This CDR3 is 17 amino acids long. Researchers amplified the TCR beta CDR3 regions from RNA transcripts. Using the HTBI primer set, a first-round RT-PCR was run on the TCR CDR3. TCRdb analysed the multiplex PCR reads with MiXCR anew, one entry per CDR3 protein. The profile shows approximately 400,000 distinct CDR3 sequences, roughly 12% of them singletons. The sample was blood. This TCR was sampled from a man aged 30 to 39 with Graves' hyperthyroidism that later progressed to Graves' ophthalmopathy. This sequence joins TRBV7-9 and TRBJ2-3; 9 bases agree with TRBD1. The chain's CDR3 is CASSSVQGARYTDTQYF. For the CDR3, the DNA is TGTGCCAGCAGCTCAGTACAGGGGGCTCGATACACAGATACGCAGTATTTT.